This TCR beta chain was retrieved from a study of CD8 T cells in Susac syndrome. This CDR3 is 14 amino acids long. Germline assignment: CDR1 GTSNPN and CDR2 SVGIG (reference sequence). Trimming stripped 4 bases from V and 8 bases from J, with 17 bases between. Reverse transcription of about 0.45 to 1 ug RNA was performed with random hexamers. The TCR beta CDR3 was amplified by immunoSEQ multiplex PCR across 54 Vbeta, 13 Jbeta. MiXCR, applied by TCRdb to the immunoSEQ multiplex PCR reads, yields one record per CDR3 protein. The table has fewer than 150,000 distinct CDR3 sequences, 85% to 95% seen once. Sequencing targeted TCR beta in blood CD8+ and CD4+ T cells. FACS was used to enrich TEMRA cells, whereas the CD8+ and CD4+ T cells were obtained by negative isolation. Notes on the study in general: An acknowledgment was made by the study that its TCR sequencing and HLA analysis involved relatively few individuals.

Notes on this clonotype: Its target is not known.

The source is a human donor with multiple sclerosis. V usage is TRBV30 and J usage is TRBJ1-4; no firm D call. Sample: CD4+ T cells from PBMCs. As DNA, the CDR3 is TGTGCCTGGAATTCGGGTCAGGTTGGCGAAAAACTGTTTTTT. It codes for CAWNSGQVGEKLFF.